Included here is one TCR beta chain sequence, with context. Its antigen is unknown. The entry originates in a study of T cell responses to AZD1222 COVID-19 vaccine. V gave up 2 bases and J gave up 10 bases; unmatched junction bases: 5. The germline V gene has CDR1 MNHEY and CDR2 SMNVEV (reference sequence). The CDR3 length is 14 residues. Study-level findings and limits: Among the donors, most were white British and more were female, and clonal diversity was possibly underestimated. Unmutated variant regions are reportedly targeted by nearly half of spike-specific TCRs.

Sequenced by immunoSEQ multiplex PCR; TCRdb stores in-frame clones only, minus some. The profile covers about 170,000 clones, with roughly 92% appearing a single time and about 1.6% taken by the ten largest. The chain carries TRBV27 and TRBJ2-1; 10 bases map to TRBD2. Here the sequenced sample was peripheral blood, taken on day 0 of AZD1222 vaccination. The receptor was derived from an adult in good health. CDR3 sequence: CASSLLAGVREQFF. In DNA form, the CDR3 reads TGTGCCAGCAGTTTACTAGCGGGAGTGAGGGAGCAGTTCTTC.